The clone carrying this T cell receptor beta chain was observed a few times. Its antigen remains unknown. The CDR3 has 14 amino acids. CDR1 is SQVTM and CDR2 is ANQGSEA in the germline V gene. With V trimmed by 2 bases and J by 4 bases, 3 bases remained unmatched. Following RNA extraction, reverse transcription yielded cDNA that acted as the sequencing template. Clones were sequenced by immunoSEQ multiplex PCR, and TCRdb holds only the in-frame ones, with some missing. Here the sample spans 200,000 to 250,000 clones, 35% to 40% being singletons. This sample stems from a study of CD8+ T cells in alopecia areata. Treatment of the sample: oral pan-JAK inhibitor, 5-10 mg twice daily. Overall study results and limits: Uncertainty about whether baseline CD8+ expansion is linked to response remains, with one nonresponder. Both scalp clonality and the expanded CD8+ clones among the top 100 showed a significant decrease with tofacitinib. Numerous clones, expanded in lesions, remained in scalp and blood during tofacitinib.

This sequence originates from a human donor with alopecia areata. The specimen comprised CD4+ T cells sorted from blood, sampled between weeks 30 and 35, from a patient treated with tofacitinib. The rearrangement uses TRBV29-1 and TRBJ2-1, with 9 positions matching TRBD2. CDR3 loop: CSVERLAGYNEQFF. Here the CDR3 DNA reads TGCAGCGTTGAAAGGCTAGCGGGGTACAATGAGCAGTTCTTC.